The 14 T cell receptor beta chains presented below share a single source sample, sequenced in a study of blood T cell repertoires in COVID-19. Generated by immunoSEQ multiplex PCR, the TCRdb table keeps only in-frame clones and is missing some. The sample includes 280,000 or so clones, about 85% of them seen just once. The specimen sequenced was PBMCs or T cells enriched from blood (not recorded which). The receptor set was obtained from a woman aged 50 to 65 who had recovered from COVID-19.

This clone turned up a few times. The chain uses TRBV3-1 (or the pseudogene TRBV3-2) and TRBJ1-3; tentative D call: TRBD1 (6 bases). Germline-derived CDR1 and CDR2 are LGHDT and YNNKEL (reference sequence). V lost 5 bases, J lost 2 bases, and 13 bases lay in between. The CDR3 totals 15 residues. The CDR3 loop reads CASSESTGTGNTIYF. The CDR3 coding sequence is TGTGCCAGCAGCGAGAGCACAGGGACTGGAAACACCATATATTTT.

V is TRBV25-1 and J is TRBJ1-1; D uncertain. Trimming shortened V by 5 bases and J by 0 bases, and 13 bases separated the two germline ends. The length of the CDR3 is 15 residues. The V gene's germline CDR1 is MGHDK and CDR2 SYGVNS. CDR3 bases: TGTGCCAGCAGTACGTACAGCTCCGTGAACACTGAAGCTTTCTTT. Translation gives CASSTYSSVNTEAFF.

The rearrangement links TRBV11-2 to TRBJ2-5; 8 nucleotides align to TRBD1. This CDR3 comprises 22 residues. Germline values: CDR1 SGHAT, CDR2 FQNNGV. V was pared by 6 bases and J by 4 bases, with 31 bases of the junction left unmatched. The CDR3 nucleotides are TGTGCCAGCAGTTACCGAACGAAACCCCCCCACAGGGGGTTAAGAGTGGGAGAGACCCAGTACTTC. Encoded protein: CASSYRTKPPHRGLRVGETQYF.

The V gene is TRBV9, the J gene TRBJ1-1; 9 bases align to TRBD1. The germline V gene encodes CDR1 SGDLS and CDR2 YYNGEE. The ends lost 0 bases at V and 12 bases at J; junction bases unmatched: 18. The CDR3 loop spans 17 amino acids. The CDR3 DNA is TGTGCCAGCAGCGTAGATGGGGGGTTGGACAGGGGAGGAACGACTTTCTTT. This codes for CASSVDGGLDRGGTTFF.

The V call is TRBV15, the J call TRBJ2-7; 7 nucleotides agree with TRBD2. Germline CDR1 reads LNHNV; CDR2 reads YYDKDF (reference sequence). The V segment lost 2 bases and the J segment 5 bases; nucleotides outside the gene matches: 9. The CDR3 contains 15 residues. In nucleotides, the CDR3 is TGTGCCACCAGCAGACTGGGGCGGGAGTTAAACGAGCAGTACTTC. Translated, it gives CATSRLGRELNEQYF.

The rearrangement links TRBV7-3 to TRBJ2-3, with D maybe TRBD2 (6 bases). The CDR3 totals 16 residues. V was trimmed by 2 bases and J by 2 bases, leaving 14 bases between them. Germline V gene sequence: CDR1 SGHTA, CDR2 FQGTGA. For the CDR3, the DNA is TGTGCCAGCAGCTTAGCCCGGGGGAGTAACACAGATACGCAGTATTTT. Translation: CASSLARGSNTDTQYF.

This sequence joins TRBV7-9 and TRBJ2-2; no definite D call. V gave up 7 bases and J gave up 3 bases, with 18 bases separating them. This CDR3 has 16 residues. The V gene's germline CDR1 is SEHNR and CDR2 FQNEAQ (reference sequence). CDR3 sequence (DNA): TGTGCCAGCACCAAAAACGGCGCGGAATACACCGGGGAGCTGTTTTTT. This gives the protein CASTKNGAEYTGELFF. Variable domain in full (rest from reference TRBV7-9 and TRBJ2-2): DTGVSQNPRHKITKRGQNVTFRCDPISEHNRLYWYRQTLGQGPEFLTYFQNEAQLEKSRLLSDRFSAERPKGSFSTLEIQRTEQGDSAMYLCASTKNGAEYTGELFFGEGSRLTVL.

The chain carries TRBV27 and TRBJ1-1; TRBD1 might be the D (6 bases). V lost 4 bases and J 5 bases, leaving 14 bases between the germline ends. Germline V lookup: CDR1 MNHEY, CDR2 SMNVEV (reference sequence). This CDR3 comprises 14 residues. The CDR3 sequence: CASSSAGGRTEAFF. The CDR3 DNA follows: TGTGCCAGCAGTTCCGCGGGGGGGCGGACTGAAGCTTTCTTT.

The chain couples TRBV24-1 to TRBJ2-7; TRBD1 matches 9 bases. This CDR3 has 17 residues. The V gene end was trimmed by 4 bases and the J gene end by 1 base; junction bases not matched to a gene: 10. The germline V gene has CDR1 KGHDR and CDR2 SFDVKD. CDR3 DNA sequence: TGTGCCACCAGTGACCCCCGAACCGGGACAGGGTCCTACGAGCAGTACTTC. Translating it yields CATSDPRTGTGSYEQYF.

The chain joins TRBV5-1 to TRBJ2-2, with D maybe TRBD2 (6 bases). Germline V gives CDR1 SGHRS, CDR2 YFSETQ. There are 18 residues in the CDR3. The ends were cut back, 0 bases at V and 1 base at J, with 16 bases in the middle. The CDR3 nucleotides read TGCGCCAGCAGCTTGGCCGGGGGATTCCTAAAGAACACCGGGGAGCTGTTTTTT. This gives the protein CASSLAGGFLKNTGELFF.

This clone showed up just once. The J gene is TRBJ2-5, the V gene TRBV3-1 (or the pseudogene TRBV3-2), with 13 nucleotides matching TRBD2. The V gene's germline CDR1 is LGHDT and CDR2 YNNKEL (reference sequence). The junction had 9 bases not matched to a gene; V was cut back by 4 bases and J by 4 bases. CDR3 length: 17 residues. CDR3 DNA: TGTGCCAGCAGCCTCCTCCGACTAGCGGGGGGCGGAGAGACCCAGTACTTC. Its protein is CASSLLRLAGGGETQYF.

The gene calls are TRBV15 and TRBJ1-2; D uncertain. CDR3 length: 14 residues. Germline V lookup: CDR1 LNHNV, CDR2 YYDKDF (reference sequence). Trimming shortened V by 1 base and J by 1 base, and 7 bases separated the two germline ends. The CDR3 nucleotides read TGTGCCACCAGCAGAGTAGCAGATAACTATGGCTACACCTTC. Translating it yields CATSRVADNYGYTF. Supplemented by reference TRBV15 and TRBJ1-2, the full variable domain reads DAMVIQNPRYQVTQFGKPVTLSCSQTLNHNVMYWYQQKSSQAPKLLFHYYDKDFNNEADTPDNFQSRRPNTSFCFLDIRSPGLGDTAMYLCATSRVADNYGYTFGSGTRLTVV.

The genes are TRBV12-5 and TRBJ2-7; 7 nucleotides agree with TRBD2. Germline CDR1 reads LGHNT; CDR2 reads FRNRAP. The CDR3 loop spans 15 amino acids. The V gene end was trimmed by 6 bases and the J gene end by 5 bases; junction bases not matched to a gene: 13. In DNA form, the CDR3 reads TGTGCTAGTGGGCTACTATCCGGGACTAAGAACGAGCAGTACTTC. Protein sequence: CASGLLSGTKNEQYF.

The chain uses TRBV6-5 and TRBJ1-5; 10 bases agree with TRBD1. The ends lost 8 bases at V and 3 bases at J; junction bases unmatched: 1. Germline values: CDR1 MNHEY, CDR2 SVGAGI. This CDR3 has 13 amino acids. The CDR3 here is CASGTGDNQPQHF. The CDR3 coding sequence is TGTGCCAGCGGGACAGGGGACAATCAGCCCCAGCATTTT.